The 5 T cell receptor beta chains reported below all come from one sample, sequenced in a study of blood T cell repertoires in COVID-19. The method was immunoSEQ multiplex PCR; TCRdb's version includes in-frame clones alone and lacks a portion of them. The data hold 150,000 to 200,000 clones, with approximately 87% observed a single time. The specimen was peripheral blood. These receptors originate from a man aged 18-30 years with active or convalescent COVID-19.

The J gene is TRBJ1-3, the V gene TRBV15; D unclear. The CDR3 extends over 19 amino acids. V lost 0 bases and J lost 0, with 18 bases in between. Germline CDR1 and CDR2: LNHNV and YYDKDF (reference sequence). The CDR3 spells CATSRDRVSRLDSGNTIYF. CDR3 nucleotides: TGTGCCACCAGCAGAGATCGTGTCAGTCGTCTAGACTCTGGAAACACCATATATTTT.

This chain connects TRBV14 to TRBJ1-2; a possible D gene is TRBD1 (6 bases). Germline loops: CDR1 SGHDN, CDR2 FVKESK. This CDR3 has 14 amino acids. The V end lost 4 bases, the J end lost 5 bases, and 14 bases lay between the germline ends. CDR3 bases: TGTGCCAGCAGCCCACACCAGGGGCGGTATGGCTACACCTTC. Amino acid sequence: CASSPHQGRYGYTF.

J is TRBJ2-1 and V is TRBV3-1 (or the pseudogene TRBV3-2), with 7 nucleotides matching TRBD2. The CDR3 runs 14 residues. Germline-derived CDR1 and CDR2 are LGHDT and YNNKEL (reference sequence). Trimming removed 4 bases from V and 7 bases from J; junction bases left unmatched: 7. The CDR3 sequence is CASSRPGLKNEQFF. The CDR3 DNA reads TGTGCCAGCAGCCGACCGGGACTAAAAAATGAGCAGTTCTTC.

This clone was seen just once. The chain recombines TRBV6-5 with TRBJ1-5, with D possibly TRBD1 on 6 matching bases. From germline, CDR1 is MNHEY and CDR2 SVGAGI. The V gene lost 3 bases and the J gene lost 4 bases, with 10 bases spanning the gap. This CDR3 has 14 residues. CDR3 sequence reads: CASSYVRGNQPQHF. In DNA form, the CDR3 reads TGTGCCAGCAGTTATGTTAGGGGGAATCAGCCCCAGCATTTT.

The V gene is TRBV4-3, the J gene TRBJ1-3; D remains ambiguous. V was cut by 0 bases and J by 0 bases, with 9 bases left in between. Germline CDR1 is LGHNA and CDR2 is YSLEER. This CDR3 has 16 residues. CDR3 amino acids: CASSQELPDSGNTIYF. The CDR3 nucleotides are TGCGCCAGCAGCCAAGAACTCCCCGACTCTGGAAACACCATATATTTT.